Below, 22 T cell receptor beta chains from the same sample are listed, as sequenced in a study of T-cell memory formation after mild COVID-19. TCRdb processed the 5' RACE reads anew with MiXCR; each CDR3 protein has one entry. The sample yields approximately 230,000 distinct CDR3 sequences, about a sixth seen once. The sequencing sample was made of PBMCs or a T cell subset sorted from them (not recorded which). The receptor source for this set is a man younger than 35 who had mild COVID-19 (a few samples of this study predate the infection). Cell type and time point are not known.

The chain recombines TRBV4-1 with TRBJ2-6, with D possibly being TRBD2 (5 bases). V gave up 5 bases and J gave up 4 bases, with 12 bases separating them. This CDR3 has 15 residues. Germline loops: CDR1 MGHRA, CDR2 YSYEKL. CDR3 residues: CASSEHGVGANVLTF. The CDR3 DNA sequence: TGCGCCAGCAGCGAACACGGGGTGGGGGCCAACGTCCTGACTTTC.

This clonotype was recorded a few times. This chain joins TRBV6-2 or TRBV6-3 and TRBJ2-7; 7 positions agree with TRBD2. CDR3 length: 14 amino acids. The germline CDR1 and CDR2 sequences are MNHEY and SVGEGT. J was trimmed by 3 bases and V by 6 bases; bases with no gene match: 8. CDR3 residues: CASSTRTRFYEQYV. CDR3 bases: TGTGCCAGCAGCACCCGGACTAGATTCTACGAGCAGTACGTC.

This clonotype has only a few counts. This chain uses TRBV11-2 with TRBJ2-7, with TRBD1 matching 8 bases. Trimming cost V 6 bases and J 3 bases; bases outside gene matches: 4. The CDR3 covers 13 residues. Germline CDR1 reads SGHAT; CDR2 reads FQNNGV. In DNA, the CDR3 is TGTGCCAGCAGTCGACAGGGGTTCTACGAGCAGTACTTC. As protein: CASSRQGFYEQYF.

The chain uses TRBV3-1 and TRBJ2-1; D perhaps matches TRBD1 (6 bases). Germline V gene sequence: CDR1 LGHDT, CDR2 YNNKEL (reference sequence). The V end was cut by 1 base, the J end by 8 bases, with 18 bases between. The CDR3 has 16 residues. For the CDR3, the DNA is TGTGCCAGCAGCCAAGGAACCCCAGGGGTGTCCGATGAGCAGTTCTTC. It specifies CASSQGTPGVSDEQFF.

This clonotype was counted at least ten times. This chain joins TRBV7-2 and TRBJ2-5; TRBD2 agrees at 7 bases. This CDR3 comprises 13 residues. Germline assignment: CDR1 SGHTA and CDR2 FQGNSA. The V gene end was trimmed by 3 bases and the J gene end by 7 bases; junction bases not matched to a gene: 5. In DNA, the CDR3 is TGTGCCAGCAGCTTCGGGACGGGGGGGACCCAGTACTTC. It translates to CASSFGTGGTQYF.

The chain has TRBV3-1 and TRBJ2-3; D is unresolved. V shed 0 bases and J shed 3 bases, with 10 bases lying between them. Germline V lookup: CDR1 LGHDT, CDR2 YNNKEL (reference sequence). The CDR3 is 15 amino acids. The CDR3 loop is CASSQDVVETDTQYF. The DNA for the CDR3 is TGTGCCAGCAGCCAAGATGTCGTAGAGACAGATACGCAGTATTTT.

There are a few counts of this clonotype. This chain joins TRBV7-3 and TRBJ1-1, with 7 bases lining up with TRBD1. Germline loops: CDR1 SGHTA, CDR2 FQGTGA. V was clipped by 2 bases and J by 1 base; unmatched bases: 4. CDR3 length equals 15 residues. The CDR3, as DNA: TGTGCCAGCAGCTTAGAGGGGGCGCGGAACACTGAAGCTTTCTTT. Translation: CASSLEGARNTEAFF.

This clonotype appeared once. Mismatch with germline at one junction end may stem from a read error. The chain employs TRBV6-1 and TRBJ1-5; D gene ambiguous. Germline-derived CDR1 and CDR2 are MNHNS and SASEGT. The CDR3 is made up of 11 amino acids. CDR3 coding DNA: TGTGCCAGGAGTGCCTATCAGCCCCAGCATTTT. Its translation: CARSAYQPQHF.

The chain couples TRBV12-3 or TRBV12-4 to TRBJ1-1; no reliable D call. The CDR3 spans 12 residues. The V and J ends lost 6 bases and 6 bases respectively, with 11 bases between them. The CDR3 here is CASSEAPSEAFF. The CDR3 DNA is TGTGCCAGCAGCGAGGCCCCGTCTGAAGCTTTCTTT.

This clonotype was observed a few times. The chain recombines TRBV6-6 with TRBJ2-2; the D is unclear. Germline CDR1 and CDR2: MNHNY and SVGAGI (reference sequence). Trimming removed 6 bases at V and 4 bases at J, with 6 bases between. The CDR3 consists of 12 residues. CDR3 DNA: TGTGCCAGCAGATCCCGCACCGGGGAGCTGTTTTTT. Translation: CASRSRTGELFF.

This clonotype was counted ten times or more. V and J are TRBV12-3 or TRBV12-4 and TRBJ2-3; perhaps TRBD1 as D (5 bases). The V gene lost 3 bases and the J gene lost 9 bases, with 13 bases spanning the gap. The CDR3 is 13 amino acids. The DNA of the CDR3 is TGTGCCAGCAGTTTGGACACCTTGTACACGCAGTATTTT. Residues: CASSLDTLYTQYF.

This clonotype showed up many times. The chain couples TRBV7-2 to TRBJ2-5; the match to TRBD1 covers 8 bases. This CDR3 is 15 amino acids long. Per the germline V gene, CDR1 is SGHTA and CDR2 is FQGNSA. V trimming: 1 base; J trimming: 4 bases; junction bases outside the gene matches: 5. CDR3 nucleotides: TGTGCCAGCAGCTTAGACAGGGGGACCGGAGAGACCCAGTACTTC. Its protein is CASSLDRGTGETQYF.

The rearrangement links TRBV10-3 to TRBJ2-7, with D possibly matching TRBD1 (6 bases). CDR1 and CDR2 from the germline V gene are ENHRY and SYGVKD. Trimming pared 8 bases from V and 0 bases from J, leaving 11 bases between. This CDR3 has 13 amino acids. The CDR3 reads CAIGDRSSYEQYF. The CDR3 nucleotides are TGTGCCATCGGCGACAGGTCCTCCTACGAGCAGTACTTC.

This chain joins TRBV6-2 or TRBV6-3 and TRBJ2-7; TRBD1 might be the D (6 bases). CDR3 length: 17 residues. The V and J ends lost 0 bases and 1 base respectively, with 16 bases between them. Germline assignment: CDR1 MNHEY and CDR2 SVGEGT. The CDR3 region is CASSYSIPDSSSYEQYF. The CDR3, as DNA: TGTGCCAGCAGTTACTCGATCCCGGACAGCTCTTCCTACGAGCAGTACTTC.

The genes are TRBV5-4 and TRBJ2-1; 7 bases map to TRBD2. The CDR3 runs 15 residues. Germline-derived CDR1 and CDR2 are SGHNT and YYREEE (reference sequence). Unmatched junction bases numbered 8, after V lost 4 bases and J lost 4 bases. In DNA form, the CDR3 reads TGTGCCAGCAGCCTGTCGGGGGGAGGATACAATGAGCAGTTCTTC. This sequence encodes CASSLSGGGYNEQFF.

This clonotype was seen a few times. The chain carries TRBV7-2 and TRBJ2-2; D is possibly TRBD2 (6 bases). With 5 bases removed from V and 2 bases from J, the gap between germline ends came to 15 bases. Per the germline V gene, CDR1 is SGHTA and CDR2 is FQGNSA. The CDR3 covers 16 residues. The CDR3 loop is CASSPQGLLNTGELFF. CDR3 coding DNA: TGTGCCAGCAGCCCCCAGGGACTCCTCAACACCGGGGAGCTGTTTTTT.

The rearrangement uses TRBV29-1 and TRBJ1-1; D is undetermined. Germline CDR1 and CDR2: SQVTM and ANQGSEA. Trimming stripped 3 bases from V and 4 bases from J, with 18 bases between. The CDR3 is 15 residues long. CDR3 sequence (DNA): TGCAGCGTTGATAGGAGTGGGAATGTGGGCACTGAAGCTTTCTTT. Its protein is CSVDRSGNVGTEAFF.

J is TRBJ2-7 and V is TRBV12-3 or TRBV12-4; D gene unclear. The V end was cut by 6 bases, the J end by 0 bases, with 12 bases between. The CDR3 is 14 amino acids. CDR3 DNA sequence: TGTGCCAGCAGAGAGAGCTCAAGCTCCTACGAGCAGTACTTC. Translating gives CASRESSSSYEQYF.

This clonotype was seen a handful of times. The J gene is TRBJ1-2, the V gene TRBV6-5; 8 bases are a match to TRBD1. CDR3 length: 13 amino acids. V was pared by 7 bases and J by 8 bases, with 9 bases of the junction left unmatched. In germline, CDR1 is MNHEY, CDR2 SVGAGI. The CDR3 spells CASTGGVVTGYTF. CDR3 nucleotides: TGTGCCAGCACAGGGGGCGTCGTTACGGGCTACACCTTC.

This clonotype was detected only once. The gene calls are TRBV6-6 and TRBJ2-3; D unresolved. CDR3 length: 12 amino acids. The germline V gene encodes CDR1 MNHNY and CDR2 SVGAGI (reference sequence). The germline V and J ends were trimmed by 5 bases and 6 bases, with 9 bases remaining between them. In DNA, the CDR3 is TGTGCCAGCAGTCCGAGCGAGGATACGCAGTATTTT. Protein: CASSPSEDTQYF.

This clonotype was counted between two and nine times. The chain combines TRBV9 with TRBJ1-4; D is uncertain. Between the trimmed V and J ends, which lost 2 bases and 5 bases, there was a span of 7 bases. Looked up from germline, CDR1 is SGDLS and CDR2 is YYNGEE. The CDR3 spans 13 residues. The CDR3 sequence is CASSVAGNEKLFF. The CDR3 DNA follows: TGTGCCAGCAGCGTGGCGGGGAATGAAAAACTGTTTTTT.

V gene TRBV20-1 combines with J gene TRBJ2-2; D call uncertain. CDR3 size: 15 residues. Trimming shortened V by 1 base and J by 0 bases, and 9 bases separated the two germline ends. Germline loops: CDR1 DFQATT, CDR2 SNEGSKA (reference sequence). The CDR3 reads CSARVYGPNTGELFF. The DNA of the CDR3 is TGCAGTGCTAGAGTGTACGGACCGAACACCGGGGAGCTGTTTTTT.